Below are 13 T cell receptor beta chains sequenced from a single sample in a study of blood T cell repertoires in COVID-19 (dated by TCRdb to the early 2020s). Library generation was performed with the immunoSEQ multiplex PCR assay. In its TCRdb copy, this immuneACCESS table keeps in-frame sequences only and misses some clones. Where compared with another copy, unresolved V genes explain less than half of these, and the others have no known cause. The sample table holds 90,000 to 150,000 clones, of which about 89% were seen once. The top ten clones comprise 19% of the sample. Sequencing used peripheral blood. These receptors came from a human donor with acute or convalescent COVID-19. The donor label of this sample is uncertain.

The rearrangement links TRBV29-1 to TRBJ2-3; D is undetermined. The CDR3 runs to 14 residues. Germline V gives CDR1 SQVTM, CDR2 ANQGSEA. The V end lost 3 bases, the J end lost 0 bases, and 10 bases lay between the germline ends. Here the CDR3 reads CSVDAQVSTDTQYF. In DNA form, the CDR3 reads TGCAGCGTTGATGCGCAGGTCAGCACAGATACGCAGTATTTT.

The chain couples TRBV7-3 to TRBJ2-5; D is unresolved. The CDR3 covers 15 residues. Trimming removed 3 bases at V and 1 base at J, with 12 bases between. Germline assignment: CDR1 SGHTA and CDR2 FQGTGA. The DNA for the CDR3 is TGTGCCAGCAGCTTCGTTGGCGGTGCCCAAGAGACCCAGTACTTC. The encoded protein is CASSFVGGAQETQYF.

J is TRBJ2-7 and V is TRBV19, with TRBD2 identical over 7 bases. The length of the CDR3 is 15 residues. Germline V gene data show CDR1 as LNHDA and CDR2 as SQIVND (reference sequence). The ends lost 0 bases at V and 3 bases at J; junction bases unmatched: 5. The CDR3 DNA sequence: TGTGCCAGTAGTATAGAGGCGGGAGTTGACTACGAGCAGTACTTC. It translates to CASSIEAGVDYEQYF.

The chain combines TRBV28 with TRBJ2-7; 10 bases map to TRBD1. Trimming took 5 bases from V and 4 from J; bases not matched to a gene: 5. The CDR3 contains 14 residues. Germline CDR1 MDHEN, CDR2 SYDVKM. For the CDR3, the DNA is TGTGCCAGCAGTGCCGGGACAGGGGTATACGAGCAGTACTTC. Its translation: CASSAGTGVYEQYF.

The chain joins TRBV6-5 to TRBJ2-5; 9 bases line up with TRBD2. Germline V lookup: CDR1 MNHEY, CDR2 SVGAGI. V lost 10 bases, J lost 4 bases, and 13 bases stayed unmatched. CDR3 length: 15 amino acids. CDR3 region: CATSMVAGVPETQYF. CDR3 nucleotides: TGTGCCACGTCGATGGTAGCGGGAGTGCCAGAGACCCAGTACTTC.

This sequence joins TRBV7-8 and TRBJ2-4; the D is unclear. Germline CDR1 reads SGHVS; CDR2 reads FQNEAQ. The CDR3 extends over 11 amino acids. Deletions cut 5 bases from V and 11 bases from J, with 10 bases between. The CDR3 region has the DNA TGTGCCAGCAGCCCTTTCCGAGTTCAGTACTTC. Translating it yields CASSPFRVQYF.

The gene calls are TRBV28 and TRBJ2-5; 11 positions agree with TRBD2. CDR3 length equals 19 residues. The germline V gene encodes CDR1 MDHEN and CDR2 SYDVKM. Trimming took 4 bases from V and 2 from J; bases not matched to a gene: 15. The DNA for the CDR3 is TGTGCCAGCAGTTCCTTAGCGGGAGGGCCCGGGGGGTTTCAAGAGACCCAGTACTTC. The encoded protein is CASSSLAGGPGGFQETQYF.

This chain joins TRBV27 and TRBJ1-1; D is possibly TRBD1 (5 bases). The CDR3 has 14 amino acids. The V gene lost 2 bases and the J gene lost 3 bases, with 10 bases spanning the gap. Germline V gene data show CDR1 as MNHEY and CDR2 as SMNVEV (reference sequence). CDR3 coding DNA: TGTGCCAGCAGTTTACGGGGGTTCGACACTGAAGCTTTCTTT. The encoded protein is CASSLRGFDTEAFF.

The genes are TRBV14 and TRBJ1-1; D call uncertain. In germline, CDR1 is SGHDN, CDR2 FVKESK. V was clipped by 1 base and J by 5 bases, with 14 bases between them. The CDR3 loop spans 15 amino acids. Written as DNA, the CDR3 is TGTGCCAGCAGCCAAGTACGTGGAGGAGGGACTGAAGCTTTCTTT. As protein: CASSQVRGGGTEAFF.

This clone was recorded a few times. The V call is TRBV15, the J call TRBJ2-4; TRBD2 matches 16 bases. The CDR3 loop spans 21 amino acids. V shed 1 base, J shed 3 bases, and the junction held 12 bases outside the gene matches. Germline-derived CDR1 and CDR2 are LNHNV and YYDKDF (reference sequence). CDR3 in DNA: TGTGCCACCAGCAGAGGAACTCAGGGACTAGCGGGAGGGCAAAACAAAAACATTCAGTACTTC. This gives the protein CATSRGTQGLAGGQNKNIQYF.

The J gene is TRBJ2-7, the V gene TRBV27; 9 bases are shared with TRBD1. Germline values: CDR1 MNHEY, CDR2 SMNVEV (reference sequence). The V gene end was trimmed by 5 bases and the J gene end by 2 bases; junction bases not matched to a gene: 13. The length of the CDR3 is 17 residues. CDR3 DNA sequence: TGTGCCAGCAGTCTTAGAACCGGGACAGGGCAGCCCTACGAGCAGTACTTC. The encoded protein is CASSLRTGTGQPYEQYF.

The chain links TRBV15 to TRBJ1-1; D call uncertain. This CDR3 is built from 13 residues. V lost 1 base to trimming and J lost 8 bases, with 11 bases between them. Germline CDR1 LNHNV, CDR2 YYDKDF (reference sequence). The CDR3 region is CATSRAGLVEAFF. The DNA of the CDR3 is TGTGCCACCAGCAGAGCAGGACTCGTCGAAGCTTTCTTT.

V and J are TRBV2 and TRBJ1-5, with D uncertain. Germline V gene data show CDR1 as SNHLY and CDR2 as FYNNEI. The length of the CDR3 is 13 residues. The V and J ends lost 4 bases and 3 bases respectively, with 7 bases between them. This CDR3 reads CASSGESNQPQHF. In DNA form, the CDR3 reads TGTGCCAGCAGTGGAGAATCCAATCAGCCCCAGCATTTT.